This passage covers 5 T cell receptor beta chains from one sample sequenced in a study of regulatory T cells in long-lasting Graves disease. With iRepertoire HTBI primers and Arm-PCR of CDR3 regions, TCR beta libraries were built. From the multiplex PCR reads, TCRdb called clonotypes with MiXCR, one entry per CDR3 protein. In the table there are hundreds of thousands of distinct CDR3 sequences, 18% of which are singletons. Time point denoted: newly diagnosed GD, antithyroid drugs for less than 3 months. Researchers made the TCR library from RNA that was extracted from PBMCs. This specimen was peripheral blood mononuclear cells (PBMCs), taken at new diagnosis, from a patient treated with antithyroid drugs. These receptors were taken from a female donor with Graves disease.

This clonotype was counted a few times. It is likely a read error: a sequence one base away is far more abundant. The chain employs TRBV11-2 and TRBJ2-3; no reliable D call. This CDR3 spans 15 amino acids. V was shortened by 2 bases and J by 6 bases, with 15 bases between the two germline ends. In germline, CDR1 is SGHAT, CDR2 FQNNGV. CDR3 loop: CASSLNGTAPDTQYF. The CDR3 bases are TGTGCCAGCAGCTTAAATGGAACAGCGCCGGATACGCAGTATTTT.

This clonotype was observed a handful of times. Its ends do not fully match the called genes, so a read error is possible. The V and J genes are TRBV9 and TRBJ2-1; D ambiguous. There are 13 residues in the CDR3. CDR1 and CDR2 (germline): SGDLS, YYNGEE. CDR3: CACSVAEVNEQFF. The CDR3 nucleotides are TGTGCCTGCAGCGTAGCCGAGGTCAATGAGCAGTTCTTC. The variable domain in full, completed from reference TRBV9 and TRBJ2-1, reads DSGVTQTPKHLITATGQRVTLRCSPRSGDLSVYWYQQSLDQGLQFLIQYYNGEERAKGNILERFSAQQFPDLHSELNLSSLELGDSALYFCACSVAEVNEQFFGPGTRLTVL.

This clonotype was recorded once. The chain links TRBV10-2 to TRBJ2-2, with D perhaps assigned TRBD1 or TRBD2 (5 bases each). Germline V CDR1 and CDR2: WSHSY, SAAADI. The CDR3 has 15 residues. V lost 11 bases to trimming and J lost 1 base, with 17 bases between them. Here the CDR3 reads CAAARGEQNTGELFF. CDR3 coding DNA: TGCGCCGCGGCGAGGGGTGAGCAGAACACCGGGGAGCTGTTTTTT.

In this sample, this clonotype turned up many times. This sequence joins TRBV2 and TRBJ2-2, with D tentatively TRBD1 or TRBD2 (6 bases each). The V and J ends lost 4 bases and 4 bases respectively, with 10 bases between them. Germline CDR1 SNHLY, CDR2 FYNNEI. CDR3 size: 14 residues. CDR3: CASSVQGLTGELFF. CDR3 in DNA: TGTGCCAGCAGTGTACAGGGACTCACCGGGGAGCTGTTTTTT.

This clonotype showed up many times. This chain joins TRBV19 and TRBJ1-5; tentative D call: TRBD1 (5 bases). V lost 2 bases to trimming and J lost 0 bases, with 5 bases between them. CDR3 size: 14 residues. CDR1 and CDR2 (germline): LNHDA, SQIVND (reference sequence). The CDR3 nucleotides are TGTGCCAGTAGTATACAGGGTAGCAATCAGCCCCAGCATTTT. Encoded protein: CASSIQGSNQPQHF.